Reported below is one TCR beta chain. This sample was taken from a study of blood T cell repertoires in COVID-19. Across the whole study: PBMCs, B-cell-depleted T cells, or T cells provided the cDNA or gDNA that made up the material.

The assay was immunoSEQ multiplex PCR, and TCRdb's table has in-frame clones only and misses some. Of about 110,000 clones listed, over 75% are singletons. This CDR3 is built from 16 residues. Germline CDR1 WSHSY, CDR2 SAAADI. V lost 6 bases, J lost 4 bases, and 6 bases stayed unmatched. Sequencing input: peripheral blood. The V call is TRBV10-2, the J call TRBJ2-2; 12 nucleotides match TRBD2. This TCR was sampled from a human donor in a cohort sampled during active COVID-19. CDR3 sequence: CASRATSGGLTGELFF. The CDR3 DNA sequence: TGCGCCAGCAGAGCGACTAGCGGGGGACTCACCGGGGAGCTGTTTTTT.